This T cell receptor (beta chain) was captured in a study of breast tumors, draining lymph nodes, adjacent tissues. V lost 5 bases to trimming and J lost 4 bases, with 18 bases between them. This CDR3 spans 16 amino acids. Germline V gene data show CDR1 as SEHNR and CDR2 as FQNEAQ (reference sequence). Within the sample, this clonotype is medium-sized. TCRdb re-called the multiplex PCR reads with MiXCR, one entry per CDR3 protein. The sample comprises approximately 15,000 distinct CDR3 sequences, roughly 63% of which are singletons, and approximately 20% rests with the top ten. This chain joins TRBV7-9 and TRBJ2-1; D not resolved. The source is a female donor with breast cancer. Some clones in this sample may be carry-over from other donors' samples. Input material: tumor-adjacent breast tissue. This CDR3 reads CASSTLTTAAYNEQFF. As DNA, the CDR3 is TGTGCCAGCAGCACACTCACTACGGCTGCATACAATGAGCAGTTCTTC.